A single sample gave rise to the 31 T cell receptor beta chains below, sequenced in a study of blood T cell repertoires in COVID-19. Some clones are missing from TCRdb's copy, which holds only in-frame ones; the method was immunoSEQ multiplex PCR. The sample consists of 300,000 to 450,000 clones, around 89% of them appearing once. Sequencing used peripheral blood. These receptors were obtained from a woman in her twenties or thirties with COVID-19, enrolled during active disease.

The chain is built from TRBV13 and TRBJ1-6; maybe TRBD1 (5 bases). The CDR3 is made up of 15 amino acids. The ends were cut back, 0 bases at V and 7 bases at J, with 10 bases in the middle. The V gene's germline CDR1 is PRHDT and CDR2 FYEKMQ (reference sequence). Here the CDR3 DNA reads TGTGCCAGCAGCTTAGGGACAGAGCCGAATTCACCCCTCCACTTT. Its translation: CASSLGTEPNSPLHF.

The V gene is TRBV5-6, the J gene TRBJ2-1; 13 nucleotides line up with TRBD2. Germline lookup yields CDR1 SGHDT and CDR2 YYEEEE. This CDR3 is 16 amino acids long. Trimming cost V 4 bases and J 8 bases; bases outside gene matches: 9. The CDR3 is CASSPEGLAGRYEQFF. CDR3 DNA: TGTGCCAGCAGCCCGGAGGGACTAGCGGGAAGGTATGAGCAGTTCTTC.

This chain uses TRBV3-1 (or the pseudogene TRBV3-2) with TRBJ2-5; 9 bases map to TRBD2. Trimming removed 3 bases from V and 1 base from J; junction bases left unmatched: 6. The CDR3 runs 16 residues. Per germline, CDR1 LGHDT and CDR2 YNNKEL (reference sequence). The CDR3 DNA reads TGTGCCAGCAGCCATTTAGGACTAGCGTCCCAAGAGACCCAGTACTTC. Translating it yields CASSHLGLASQETQYF.

V is TRBV5-1 and J is TRBJ1-4; D uncertain. The V end lost 4 bases, the J end lost 5 bases, and 12 bases lay between the germline ends. Germline CDR1 SGHRS, CDR2 YFSETQ. This CDR3 spans 14 amino acids. The CDR3 DNA follows: TGCGCCAGCAGCCCCGAGAATCTCAATGAAAAACTGTTTTTT. Its translation is CASSPENLNEKLFF.

The rearrangement joins TRBV7-9 to TRBJ2-2, with a weak D call TRBD2 (5 bases). The CDR3 is 12 residues long. V shed 5 bases and J shed 8 bases, with 9 bases lying between them. The germline V gene has CDR1 SEHNR and CDR2 FQNEAQ (reference sequence). Here the CDR3 reads CASSPPGGELFF. CDR3 coding DNA: TGTGCCAGCAGCCCCCCGGGGGGGGAGCTGTTTTTT.

The chain joins TRBV4-1 to TRBJ1-4; maybe TRBD1 (5 bases). The length of the CDR3 is 13 residues. The germline gives CDR1 MGHRA, CDR2 YSYEKL. Deletions cut 3 bases from V and 8 bases from J, with 10 bases between. The CDR3 DNA reads TGCGCCAGCAGCCAGGGGGAGGAGGAAAAACTGTTTTTT. This sequence encodes CASSQGEEEKLFF.

The chain recombines TRBV6-1 with TRBJ2-4, with D possibly being TRBD2 (7 bases). The germline gives CDR1 MNHNS, CDR2 SASEGT. Trimming left V 1 base short and J 11 bases short, with 12 bases between. The CDR3 is 13 amino acids. The CDR3 reads CASSEGRGAVQYF. The DNA for the CDR3 is TGTGCCAGCAGTGAAGGACGGGGGGCGGTTCAGTACTTC.

V gene TRBV7-2 combines with J gene TRBJ2-1, with D unresolved. CDR3 length equals 15 residues. The ends were cut back, 1 base at V and 2 bases at J, with 9 bases in the middle. Germline V gene data show CDR1 as SGHTA and CDR2 as FQGNSA. The CDR3 bases are TGTGCCAGCAGCTTAGACTTCACCGCCTACAATGAGCAGTTCTTC. It is translated as CASSLDFTAYNEQFF.

The chain joins TRBV10-1 to TRBJ2-5; 10 bases match TRBD1. CDR3 length equals 15 residues. The junction had 6 bases not matched to a gene; V was cut back by 3 bases and J by 5 bases. CDR1 is WNHNN and CDR2 is SYGVQD in the germline V gene (reference sequence). CDR3 amino acids: CASSEGTGAVETQYF. DNA for the CDR3: TGCGCCAGCAGTGAAGGGACAGGGGCGGTTGAGACCCAGTACTTC.

The rearrangement joins TRBV7-2 to TRBJ2-1; TRBD2 aligns across 12 bases. In germline, CDR1 is SGHTA, CDR2 FQGNSA. V was clipped by 7 bases and J by 6 bases; unmatched bases: 7. The length of the CDR3 is 15 residues. CDR3 sequence: CASNEMGLAGNEQFF. The CDR3 DNA is TGTGCCAGCAACGAGATGGGACTAGCGGGCAATGAGCAGTTCTTC.

The CDR3 sequence: CASSQGLAGGLEETQYF. CDR3 nucleotides: TGTGCCAGCAGCCAAGGACTAGCGGGGGGATTGGAGGAGACCCAGTACTTC. V usage is TRBV3-1 (or the pseudogene TRBV3-2) and J usage is TRBJ2-5; 13 bases are a match to TRBD2. After removal of 1 base from V and 5 bases from J, the junction contained 7 bases not matched to a gene. The CDR3 spans 17 residues. Looked up from germline, CDR1 is LGHDT and CDR2 is YNNKEL (reference sequence).

The gene calls are TRBV19 and TRBJ2-5, with 7 bases matching TRBD1. Trimming cost V 6 bases and J 4 bases; bases outside gene matches: 8. The CDR3 spans 14 residues. Germline V lookup: CDR1 LNHDA, CDR2 SQIVND (reference sequence). The CDR3 nucleotides read TGTGCCAGTAGCCCCGGGACAGTGCTAGAGACCCAGTACTTC. Protein product: CASSPGTVLETQYF.

The chain uses TRBV23-1 and TRBJ2-7, with D maybe TRBD1 (5 bases). TRBV23-1 is known as an ORF, though its function is uncertain. This CDR3 is built from 13 residues. V was cut by 4 bases and J by 6 bases, with 13 bases left in between. CDR3 in amino acids: CASSRPSDTEQYV. CDR3 DNA sequence: TGCGCCAGCAGTCGACCCTCGGACACCGAGCAGTACGTC.

The chain recombines TRBV5-1 with TRBJ1-6; 8 bases fit TRBD1. CDR1 and CDR2 from the germline V gene are SGHRS and YFSETQ. This CDR3 has 13 amino acids. The J segment lost 14 bases and the V segment lost 4 bases, leaving 8 bases of the junction unmatched. The CDR3 sequence is CASSHGQGEALHF. In nucleotides, the CDR3 is TGCGCCAGCAGCCACGGACAGGGTGAAGCCCTCCACTTT. Variable domain in full (rest from reference TRBV5-1 and TRBJ1-6): KAGVTQTPRYLIKTRGQQVTLSCSPISGHRSVSWYQQTPGQGLQFLFEYFSETQRNKGNFPGRFSGRQFSNSRSEMNVSTLELGDSALYLCASSHGQGEALHFGNGTRLTVT.

The V gene is TRBV7-8, the J gene TRBJ2-1, with 7 bases that match TRBD2. CDR1 SGHVS and CDR2 FQNEAQ come from the germline V gene. V lost 0 bases and J lost 10; bases outside the gene matches: 9. This CDR3 spans 15 amino acids. As DNA, the CDR3 is TGTGCCAGCAGCTTAGCAGGGAGGGGCCGCTTGGAGCAGTTCTTC. As protein: CASSLAGRGRLEQFF.

J is TRBJ1-6 and V is TRBV5-1; 7 bases agree with TRBD1. Germline trimming cut 5 bases from V and 7 bases from J; bases unmatched to any gene: 9. The CDR3 loop spans 15 amino acids. Per the germline V gene, CDR1 is SGHRS and CDR2 is YFSETQ. The CDR3: CASRLPGQRNSPLHF. The CDR3 region has the DNA TGCGCCAGCAGACTCCCGGGACAGCGGAATTCACCCCTCCACTTT.

The chain joins TRBV18 to TRBJ2-5, with TRBD2 as a possible D gene (6 bases). The germline gives CDR1 KGHSH, CDR2 LQKENI. This CDR3 contains 14 residues. Trimming left V 0 bases short and J 5 bases short, with 10 bases between. The CDR3 is CASSPPTRMETQYF. The CDR3 nucleotides read TGTGCCAGCTCACCACCGACTAGAATGGAGACCCAGTACTTC.

This chain joins TRBV19 and TRBJ2-1; the D is unclear. V lost 0 bases, J lost 0 bases, and 12 bases lay in between. The CDR3 spans 17 residues. In germline, CDR1 is LNHDA, CDR2 SQIVND (reference sequence). The CDR3 DNA sequence: TGTGCCAGTAGTATAGAACTCAACCCGAGCTCCTACAATGAGCAGTTCTTC. Protein product: CASSIELNPSSYNEQFF.

V gene TRBV12-3 or TRBV12-4 combines with J gene TRBJ2-1; a weak D match, TRBD1 (6 bases). The CDR3 sequence is 12 residues long. The V end was cut by 3 bases, the J end by 9 bases, with 9 bases between. The CDR3 DNA reads as TGTGCCAGCAGTTTGGGGGCAGGTGAGCAGTTCTTC. This codes for CASSLGAGEQFF.

The chain links TRBV21-1 to TRBJ2-7; the table's TRBD2 call for D was not verified on the DNA. TRBV21-1 is reported as a pseudogene. The CDR3 has 16 amino acids. The CDR3 DNA follows: TGTGCCAGCAGCAAGCGGGGACCTGAACCTCCCTACGAGCAGTACGTC. Its protein product is CASSKRGPEPPYEQYV.

This sequence joins TRBV5-1 and TRBJ2-4, with TRBD1 matching over 7 bases. V lost 4 bases to trimming and J lost 6 bases; unmatched junction nucleotides: 19. The CDR3 totals 18 residues. The germline gives CDR1 SGHRS, CDR2 YFSETQ. The CDR3 DNA reads as TGCGCCAGCAGCCCCTGGGACAGCAAAAGTCTAAGTGGAAACATTCAGTACTTC. As protein: CASSPWDSKSLSGNIQYF.

The sample holds one count of this clone. The CDR3 loop is CASRGTGGSNEKLFF. CDR3 in DNA: TGTGCCAGCAGGGGGACAGGGGGATCTAATGAAAAACTGTTTTTT. The chain recombines TRBV2 with TRBJ1-4; 11 nucleotides match TRBD1. The CDR3 consists of 15 residues. The V gene end was trimmed by 6 bases and the J gene end by 3 bases; junction bases not matched to a gene: 3. Germline V gene lookup returns CDR1 SNHLY and CDR2 FYNNEI.

The V and J genes are TRBV29-1 and TRBJ2-7, with D tentatively TRBD1 (5 bases). The V and J ends lost 4 bases and 0 bases respectively, with 16 bases between them. The germline CDR1 and CDR2 sequences are SQVTM and ANQGSEA. This CDR3 contains 15 residues. In DNA, the CDR3 is TGCAGCGTTGCCCCTGACAGTCGTAGCTCCTACGAGCAGTACTTC. Translated: CSVAPDSRSSYEQYF.

This chain uses TRBV3-1 (or the pseudogene TRBV3-2) with TRBJ2-1, with D perhaps matching TRBD1 (5 bases). This CDR3 has 19 amino acids. Trimming stripped 1 base from V and 8 bases from J, with 27 bases between. CDR1 is LGHDT, CDR2 YNNKEL, per germline (reference sequence). The CDR3 DNA sequence: TGTGCCAGCAGCCAAGCGTCGAACAGGAAAAACCACCTAAGGGATGAGCAGTTCTTC. Encoded protein: CASSQASNRKNHLRDEQFF.

The gene calls are TRBV6-2 or TRBV6-3 and TRBJ1-4, with a tentative D call TRBD1 (5 bases). V lost 2 bases, J lost 4 bases, and 11 bases lay in between. CDR1 and CDR2 (germline): MNHEY, SVGEGT. The CDR3 is 15 residues long. The CDR3 region has the DNA TGTGCCAGCAGTTACGGAAGACAGTATAATGAAAAACTGTTTTTT. It is translated as CASSYGRQYNEKLFF.

This sequence joins TRBV7-2 and TRBJ2-1, with a weak D call TRBD2 (7 bases). V shed 7 bases and J shed 6 bases, with 16 bases lying between them. The germline V gene encodes CDR1 SGHTA and CDR2 FQGNSA. This CDR3 has 14 amino acids. Here the CDR3 reads CASNPVGGLNEQFF. DNA of the CDR3: TGTGCCAGCAACCCGGTCGGGGGGCTCAATGAGCAGTTCTTC.

CDR3 protein: CASRTAATEAFF. DNA of the CDR3: TGTGCCAGCAGAACAGCCGCCACTGAAGCTTTCTTT. V and J are TRBV2 and TRBJ1-1; D is unresolved. Between the trimmed V and J ends, which lost 6 bases and 4 bases, there was a span of 9 bases. The CDR3 runs to 12 residues. Germline values: CDR1 SNHLY, CDR2 FYNNEI.

This chain uses TRBV12-5 with TRBJ2-2; the match to TRBD2 covers 11 bases. V shed 0 bases, J shed 5 bases, and the junction held 5 bases outside the gene matches. CDR3 length: 17 residues. Germline V gene lookup returns CDR1 LGHNT and CDR2 FRNRAP. CDR3 residues: CASGLVLAGDLTGELFF. The DNA for the CDR3 is TGTGCTAGTGGTTTGGTACTAGCGGGAGACTTAACCGGGGAGCTGTTTTTT.

Written as DNA, the CDR3 is TGTGCCACCAGTGAAACAGGGAACAATCAGCCCCAGCATTTT. This encodes CATSETGNNQPQHF. The genes are TRBV24-1 and TRBJ1-5; D possibly corresponds to TRBD1 (6 bases). In germline, CDR1 is KGHDR, CDR2 SFDVKD. This CDR3 is 14 amino acids long. Trimming shortened V by 4 bases and J by 3 bases, and 9 bases separated the two germline ends.

The chain couples TRBV5-1 to TRBJ1-1; TRBD1 might be the D (5 bases). V was cut by 1 base and J by 3 bases, with 10 bases left in between. CDR3 length: 14 amino acids. Germline V gene data show CDR1 as SGHRS and CDR2 as YFSETQ. The CDR3 DNA sequence: TGCGCCAGCAGCTTGAACCCGGGGGACACTGAAGCTTTCTTT. This codes for CASSLNPGDTEAFF.

The V call is TRBV6-5, the J call TRBJ2-1, with a tentative D call TRBD2 (7 bases). V lost 2 bases to trimming and J lost 2 bases, with 13 bases between them. This CDR3 region has 16 residues. Germline assignment: CDR1 MNHEY and CDR2 SVGAGI. The CDR3 nucleotides are TGTGCCAGCAGTTACGGGGGGGCAGTGACCTACAATGAGCAGTTCTTC. As protein: CASSYGGAVTYNEQFF.